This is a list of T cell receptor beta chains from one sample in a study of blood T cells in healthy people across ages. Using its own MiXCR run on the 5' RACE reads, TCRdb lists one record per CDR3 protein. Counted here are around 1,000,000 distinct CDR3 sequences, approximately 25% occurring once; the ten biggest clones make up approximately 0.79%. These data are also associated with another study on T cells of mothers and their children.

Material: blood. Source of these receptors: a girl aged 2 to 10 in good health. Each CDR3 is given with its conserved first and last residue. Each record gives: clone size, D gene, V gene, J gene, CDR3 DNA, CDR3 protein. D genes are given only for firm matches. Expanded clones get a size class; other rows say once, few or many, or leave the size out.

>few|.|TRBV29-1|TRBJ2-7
TGCAGCGTTGAAGTAGAGTTATATCCCTACGAGCAGTACTTC
CSVEVELYPYEQYF
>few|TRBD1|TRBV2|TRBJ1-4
TGTGCCAGCAGTTTCGCCGGGACAGGGTCCTCCCCTACCGAAAAACTGTTTTTT
CASSFAGTGSSPTEKLFF
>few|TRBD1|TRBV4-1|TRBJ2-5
TGCGCCAGCAGCCTCTTACAGGGGGGAGTCCAGTACTTC
CASSLLQGGVQYF
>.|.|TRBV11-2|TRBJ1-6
TGTGCCAGCAGCTTAGGGAGGGATGCACCCCTCCACTTT
CASSLGRDAPLHF
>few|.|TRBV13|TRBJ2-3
TGTGCCAGCAGCTTTACATTAGCGGAAGATACGCAGTATTTT
CASSFTLAEDTQYF
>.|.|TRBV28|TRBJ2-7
TGTGCCAGCTCCGGAAGGCAAACGAGCTCCTACGAGCAGTACTTC
CASSGRQTSSYEQYF
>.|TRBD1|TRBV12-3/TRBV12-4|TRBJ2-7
TGTGCCAGCAGTACAGGACAGGGCCACGAGCAGTACTTC
CASSTGQGHEQYF
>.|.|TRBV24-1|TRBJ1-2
TGTGCCACCAGTGATCCCCTTAAAACTAACTATGGCTACACCTTC
CATSDPLKTNYGYTF
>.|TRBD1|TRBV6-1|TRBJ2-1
TGTGCCAGCAGTGTTCTGGGACAGGGTACGGGGAATGAGCAGTTCTTC
CASSVLGQGTGNEQFF
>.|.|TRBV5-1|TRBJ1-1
TGCGCCAGCAGCTCGACCTCGACAGCGAACACTGAAGCTTTCTTT
CASSSTSTANTEAFF
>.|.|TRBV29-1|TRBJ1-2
TGCAGCGTTGCCGAGAACTTCGGCTACACCTTC
CSVAENFGYTF
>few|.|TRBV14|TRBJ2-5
TGTGCCAGCAGCCTGGGACTCCGGGAGGAGACCCAGTACTTC
CASSLGLREETQYF
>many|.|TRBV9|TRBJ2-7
TGTGCCAGCAGCGTAGGTACAGCCTCCTACGAGCAGTACTTC
CASSVGTASYEQYF
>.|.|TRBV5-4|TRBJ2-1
TGTGCCGTCGCACGGGGCCACGATGAGCAGTTCTTC
CAVARGHDEQFF
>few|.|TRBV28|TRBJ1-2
TGTGCCAGCAGTTTGGGTTCGTGGGACCGTTATGGCTACACCTTC
CASSLGSWDRYGYTF
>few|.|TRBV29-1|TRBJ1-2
TGCAGCGTTGAAGACGCTGCGACGGTTCACTATGGCTACACCTTC
CSVEDAATVHYGYTF
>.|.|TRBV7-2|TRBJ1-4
TGTGCCAGCAGCTCTCCAATCGATGATGAAAAACTGTTTTTT
CASSSPIDDEKLFF
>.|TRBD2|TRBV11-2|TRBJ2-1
TGTGCCAGCAGCTCGCCGGGACTAGCAAGCAATGAGCAGTTCTTC
CASSSPGLASNEQFF
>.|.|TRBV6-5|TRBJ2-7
TGTGCCAGCAGTTACGGGACAAATTACGAGCAGTACTTC
CASSYGTNYEQYF
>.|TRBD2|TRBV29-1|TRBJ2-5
TGCAGCGTTGAAGATGGGCGGGAGGCGGTCTTC
CSVEDGREAVF
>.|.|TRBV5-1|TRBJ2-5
TGCGCCAGCAGCTTGGCGGGGTCGGGGGCCCAAGAGACCCAGTACTTC
CASSLAGSGAQETQYF
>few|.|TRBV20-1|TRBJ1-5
TGCAGTGCTAGAGTAGGACCGGGACAGCCCCAGCATTTT
CSARVGPGQPQHF
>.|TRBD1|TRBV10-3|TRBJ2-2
TGTGCCATCAGTGAGTTCAGGACAGGAGCGAGCACCGGGGAGCTGTTTTTT
CAISEFRTGASTGELFF
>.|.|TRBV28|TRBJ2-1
TGTGCCAGCAGTTCCGACGACCTACTCTACAATGAGCAGTTCTTC
CASSSDDLLYNEQFF
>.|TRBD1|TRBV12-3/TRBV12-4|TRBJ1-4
TGTGCCAGCAGGATTTCGACAGGGAGAGGTGAAAAACTGTTTTTT
CASRISTGRGEKLFF
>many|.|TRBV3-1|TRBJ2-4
TGTGCCAGCAGCCAGGACTACCTAGCCAAAAACATTCAGTACTTC
CASSQDYLAKNIQYF
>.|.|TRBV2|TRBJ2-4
TGTGCCACCCGGAGGGGGAGCGGTGGAAACATTCAGTACTTC
CATRRGSGGNIQYF
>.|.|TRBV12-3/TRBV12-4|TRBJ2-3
TGTGCCAGCAGTTCCTCCCTGCTCTGGGGGTCGAGTACGCAGTATTTT
CASSSSLLWGSSTQYF
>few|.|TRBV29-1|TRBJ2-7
TGCAGCGTGAGACGATCAGGGGAATACGAGCAGTACTTC
CSVRRSGEYEQYF
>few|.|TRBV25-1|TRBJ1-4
TGTGCCAGCAGTGGGTTACCGGACCGCCCCGAAAAACTGTTTTTT
CASSGLPDRPEKLFF
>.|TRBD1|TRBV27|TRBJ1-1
TGTGCCAGCAGTTTGGGGGCAGGGGGTTTTGTGAACACTGAAGCTTTCTTT
CASSLGAGGFVNTEAFF
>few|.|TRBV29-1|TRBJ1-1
TGCAGCGTTGTTCTAAGGGCCGGGATAACTGAAGCTTTCTTT
CSVVLRAGITEAFF
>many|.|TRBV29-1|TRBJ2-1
TGCAGCGTTGTTTTAAACAATGAGCAGTTCTTC
CSVVLNNEQFF